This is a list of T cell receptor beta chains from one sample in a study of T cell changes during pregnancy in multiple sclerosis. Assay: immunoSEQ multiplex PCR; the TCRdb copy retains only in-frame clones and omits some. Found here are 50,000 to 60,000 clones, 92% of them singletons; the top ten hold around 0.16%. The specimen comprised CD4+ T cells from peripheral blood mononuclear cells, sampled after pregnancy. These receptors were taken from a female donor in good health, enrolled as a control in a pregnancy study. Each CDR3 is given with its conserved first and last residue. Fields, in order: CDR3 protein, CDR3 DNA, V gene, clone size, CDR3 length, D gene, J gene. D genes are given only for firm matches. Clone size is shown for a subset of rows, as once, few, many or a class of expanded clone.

CDR3: CSVTLAGGTDTQYF
DNA: TGCAGCGTTACACTAGCGGGGGGCACAGATACGCAGTATTTT
V: TRBV29-1
size: NA
length: 14
D: TRBD2
J: TRBJ2-3

CDR3: CASSFIGGSGELFF
DNA: TGTGCCAGCAGTTTTATAGGGGGTTCCGGGGAGCTGTTTTTT
V: TRBV28
size: NA
length: 14
D: NA
J: TRBJ2-2

CDR3: CASSIAPHRVTSGQPQHF
DNA: TGTGCCAGTAGTATAGCTCCCCACAGGGTTACAAGTGGACAGCCCCAGCATTTT
V: TRBV19
size: NA
length: 18
D: NA
J: TRBJ1-5

CDR3: CASNRGGGENEQFF
DNA: TGTGCCAGCAACCGCGGAGGGGGGGAAAATGAGCAGTTCTTC
V: TRBV4-2
size: once
length: 14
D: NA
J: TRBJ2-1

CDR3: CASSRDGSSNGYTF
DNA: TGTGCCAGCAGTAGGGATGGGAGCTCTAATGGCTACACCTTC
V: TRBV6-1
size: NA
length: 14
D: NA
J: TRBJ1-2

CDR3: CASSYAPYREGSPLHF
DNA: TGTGCCAGCAGTTACGCGCCCTACAGGGAGGGGTCACCCCTCCACTTT
V: TRBV6-6
size: NA
length: 16
D: NA
J: TRBJ1-6

CDR3: CASSMDIYYGYTF
DNA: TGTGCCAGTAGTATGGACATCTACTATGGCTACACCTTC
V: TRBV19
size: NA
length: 13
D: NA
J: TRBJ1-2

CDR3: CAWSWGLEAFF
DNA: TGTGCCTGGAGTTGGGGCCTTGAAGCTTTCTTT
V: TRBV30
size: NA
length: 11
D: NA
J: TRBJ1-1

CDR3: CASSVDRGTEAFF
DNA: TGTGCCAGCAGCGTAGATCGGGGAACTGAAGCTTTCTTT
V: TRBV9
size: few
length: 13
D: NA
J: TRBJ1-1

CDR3: CASRRGVGTEAFF
DNA: TGTGCCAGCCGCCGGGGTGTAGGGACTGAAGCTTTCTTT
V: TRBV27
size: NA
length: 13
D: NA
J: TRBJ1-1

CDR3: CAISGTADNEQFF
DNA: TGTGCCATCAGTGGAACAGCCGATAATGAGCAGTTCTTC
V: TRBV10-3
size: NA
length: 13
D: NA
J: TRBJ2-1

CDR3: CASSQTNSNQPQHF
DNA: TGTGCCAGCAGCCAAACAAATAGCAATCAGCCCCAGCATTTT
V: TRBV16
size: few
length: 14
D: NA
J: TRBJ1-5

CDR3: CASSPGTGSNQPQHF
DNA: TGTGCCAGCAGCCCCGGGACAGGTAGCAATCAGCCCCAGCATTTT
V: TRBV7-2
size: NA
length: 15
D: TRBD1
J: TRBJ1-5

CDR3: CASGSSGNTIYF
DNA: TGTGCCAGCGGGAGCTCTGGAAACACCATATATTTT
V: TRBV7-3
size: NA
length: 12
D: NA
J: TRBJ1-3

CDR3: CASSEALEVARGGVRGNTIYF
DNA: TGTGCCAGCAGTGAAGCGCTTGAGGTGGCAAGGGGCGGCGTGAGAGGAAACACCATATATTTT
V: TRBV6-1
size: NA
length: 21
D: NA
J: TRBJ1-3

CDR3: CASSQGGSTDTQYF
DNA: TGTGCCAGCAGCCAGGGGGGTAGCACAGATACGCAGTATTTT
V: TRBV4-2
size: NA
length: 14
D: NA
J: TRBJ2-3

CDR3: CASTSPTRDKFF
DNA: TGTGCCAGCACTTCGCCCACCCGGGACAAGTTCTTC
V: TRBV6-5
size: NA
length: 12
D: NA
J: TRBJ2-1

CDR3: CASRSQGRAAGNTIYF
DNA: TGTGCCAGCAGATCCCAGGGCAGGGCAGCAGGAAACACCATATATTTT
V: TRBV7-2
size: NA
length: 16
D: NA
J: TRBJ1-3

CDR3: CSVHRGNEQYF
DNA: TGCAGCGTCCACAGGGGAAACGAGCAGTACTTC
V: TRBV29-1
size: NA
length: 11
D: TRBD1
J: TRBJ2-7

CDR3: CASSKGPIKETQYF
DNA: TGTGCCAGTAGTAAGGGGCCTATCAAGGAGACCCAGTACTTC
V: TRBV19
size: NA
length: 14
D: NA
J: TRBJ2-5

CDR3: CASSLSHNSPLHF
DNA: TGTGCCAGCAGTTTATCTCATAATTCACCCCTCCACTTT
V: TRBV28
size: once
length: 13
D: NA
J: TRBJ1-6

CDR3: CALQGRGMNTEAFF
DNA: TGTGCCTTACAGGGACGGGGCATGAACACTGAAGCTTTCTTT
V: TRBV28
size: NA
length: 14
D: NA
J: TRBJ1-1

CDR3: CATGRDRVETQYF
DNA: TGTGCCACGGGCCGGGACAGGGTGGAGACCCAGTACTTC
V: TRBV9
size: NA
length: 13
D: TRBD1
J: TRBJ2-5

CDR3: CATSWGQGKTETQYF
DNA: TGTGCCACCAGCTGGGGACAGGGGAAAACGGAGACCCAGTACTTC
V: TRBV15
size: NA
length: 15
D: TRBD1
J: TRBJ2-5

CDR3: CASSGQTNTEAFF
DNA: TGTGCCAGCAGTGGACAGACGAACACTGAAGCTTTCTTT
V: TRBV6-1
size: once
length: 13
D: NA
J: TRBJ1-1

CDR3: CASSRGLASAGELFF
DNA: TGTGCCAGCAGCCGCGGACTAGCGTCTGCCGGGGAGCTGTTTTTT
V: TRBV7-6
size: NA
length: 15
D: TRBD2
J: TRBJ2-2

CDR3: CASSLSPTTGDLFF
DNA: TGTGCCAGCAGCTTGTCCCCCACTACCGGGGATCTGTTTTTT
V: TRBV5-6
size: once
length: 14
D: NA
J: TRBJ2-2

CDR3: CASSQDRGHSLYGYTF
DNA: TGCGCCAGCAGCCAAGATAGGGGACACAGCTTATATGGCTACACCTTC
V: TRBV4-1
size: NA
length: 16
D: NA
J: TRBJ1-2

CDR3: CASSQDLQRKQYF
DNA: TGCGCCAGCAGCCAAGACCTACAGAGAAAGCAGTACTTC
V: TRBV4-3
size: NA
length: 13
D: NA
J: TRBJ2-7